A selection of T cell receptor beta chains follows, all from one sample in a study of shared clonotypes between healthy human individuals. The assay was immunoSEQ multiplex PCR, and TCRdb's table has in-frame clones only and misses some. In the table there are approximately 100,000 clones, roughly 66% of which are singletons. The specimen sequenced was memory CD8+ T cells sorted from blood. The origin of the receptors is a woman in her 30s in good health. The CDR3 runs from the conserved cysteine through the conserved F or W. The order of the fields is clone size, D gene, V gene, J gene, CDR3 protein, CDR3 DNA. The D gene is left open where the match is weak. Clone size, where shown, is once, few, many, or a class for clones that have expanded.

>.|.|TRBV5-4|TRBJ1-1
CASSLSRGVGTEAFF
TGTGCCAGCAGCTTGTCAAGGGGAGTGGGGACTGAAGCTTTCTTT
>.|.|TRBV4-1|TRBJ2-1
CASGPRDNEQFF
TGCGCCAGCGGGCCCAGAGACAATGAGCAGTTCTTC
>.|TRBD1|TRBV19|TRBJ1-2
CASSYPHRGRDYGYTF
TGTGCCAGTAGTTACCCTCACAGGGGGCGAGACTATGGCTACACCTTC
>.|.|TRBV2|TRBJ2-7
CASSENSRSYEQYF
TGTGCCAGCAGTGAGAACTCGCGCTCCTACGAGCAGTACTTC
>.|.|TRBV7-4|TRBJ2-5
CASSRRLSAEQYF
TGTGCCAGCAGCCGTCGACTGAGTGCGGAGCAGTACTTC
>.|TRBD2|TRBV4-1|TRBJ2-1
CASSQGAGGPPDEQFF
TGCGCCAGCAGCCAAGGGGCGGGAGGCCCACCCGATGAGCAGTTCTTC
>.|TRBD2|TRBV19|TRBJ2-7
CASKAAAGGSYEQYF
TGTGCCAGTAAGGCAGCAGCGGGGGGCTCCTACGAGCAGTACTTC
>few|.|TRBV19|TRBJ2-1
CASSITSSSYNEQFF
TGTGCCAGTAGTATTACTTCGAGCTCCTACAATGAGCAGTTCTTC
>.|TRBD1|TRBV19|TRBJ2-1
CASSSPLKGQGAEEQFF
TGTGCCAGTAGTTCCCCCCTCAAGGGACAGGGGGCGGAGGAGCAGTTCTTC
>few|TRBD2|TRBV2|TRBJ2-5
CASRWAGGNQETQYF
TGTGCCAGCAGATGGGCGGGAGGTAACCAAGAGACCCAGTACTTC
>.|TRBD2|TRBV7-8|TRBJ2-3
CASSLPGTSGSSTDTQYF
TGTGCCAGCAGCTTACCCGGGACTAGCGGGAGTAGCACAGATACGCAGTATTTT
>.|.|TRBV5-1|TRBJ2-3
CASSLAGQMIRDTQYF
TGCGCCAGCAGCTTAGCCGGACAAATGATTAGGGATACGCAGTATTTT
>.|.|TRBV7-8|TRBJ2-6
CASSQMPYPQSRANVLTF
TGTGCCAGCAGCCAGATGCCTTACCCACAAAGTCGGGCCAACGTCCTGACTTTC
>few|TRBD1|TRBV5-1|TRBJ2-2
CASSYDPGQPLDGELFF
TGCGCCAGCAGCTACGACCCGGGACAGCCTCTTGACGGGGAGCTGTTTTTT
>.|.|TRBV6-4|TRBJ1-2
CASSDNQGPPYGYTF
TGTGCCAGCAGTGACAACCAGGGGCCCCCGTATGGCTACACCTTC
>.|.|TRBV5-6|TRBJ1-5
CASSGDGGLQPQHF
TGTGCCAGCAGCGGGGACGGAGGACTGCAGCCCCAGCATTTT
>.|.|TRBV5-6|TRBJ2-3
CASSSWEANTDTQYF
TGTGCCAGCAGCTCCTGGGAGGCCAACACAGATACGCAGTATTTT
>.|.|TRBV12-5|TRBJ2-6
CASGFAPAGQSRANVLTF
TGTGCTAGTGGTTTTGCACCTGCAGGACAAAGTCGGGCCAACGTCCTGACTTTC
>.|.|TRBV30|TRBJ1-2
CAWSLDTNYGYTF
TGTGCCTGGAGCTTAGACACTAACTATGGCTACACCTTC
>once|.|TRBV27|TRBJ2-1
CASNLGTRYNEQFF
TGTGCCAGCAATTTAGGGACACGATACAATGAGCAGTTCTTC
>.|.|TRBV19|TRBJ1-5
CASSIFRTANQPQHF
TGTGCCAGTAGTATTTTCAGGACGGCTAATCAGCCCCAGCATTTT
>.|.|TRBV15|TRBJ1-2
CATSRGPRGYTF
TGTGCCACCAGCAGAGGTCCTCGGGGCTACACCTTC
>once|TRBD2|TRBV28|TRBJ2-1
CASRSGGRGEQFF
TGTGCCAGCAGATCTGGCGGGAGAGGCGAGCAGTTCTTC
>.|.|TRBV6-5|TRBJ2-7
CASSWGTPSYEQYF
TGTGCCAGCAGTTGGGGGACACCCTCCTACGAGCAGTACTTC
>few|.|TRBV5-1|TRBJ2-7
CASGDPSYEQYF
TGCGCCAGCGGAGACCCTTCCTACGAGCAGTACTTC
>few|TRBD2|TRBV15|TRBJ2-3
CATSRATSGSDTQYF
TGTGCCACCAGCAGAGCGACTAGCGGGAGTGATACGCAGTATTTT
>once|.|TRBV11-3|TRBJ2-2
CASSLVPGVTGELFF
TGTGCCAGCAGCTTAGTTCCAGGAGTCACCGGGGAGCTGTTTTTT
>.|.|TRBV5-1|TRBJ1-2
CASRGPGYGYTF
TGCGCCAGTCGGGGACCAGGGTATGGCTACACCTTC
>many|.|TRBV5-4|TRBJ1-2
CASSLARAGDKPYYGYTF
TGTGCCAGCAGCTTGGCCAGGGCAGGAGATAAACCTTACTATGGCTACACCTTC
>.|.|TRBV7-9|TRBJ2-7
CASSLDHEQYF
TGTGCCAGCAGCTTAGATCACGAGCAGTACTTC
>once|TRBD2|TRBV4-1|TRBJ2-2
CASSPGGLAGGTGELFF
TGCGCCAGCAGCCCGGGGGGGCTAGCGGGAGGAACCGGGGAGCTGTTTTTT
>.|.|TRBV6-5|TRBJ1-1
CASSYGHKNTEAFF
TGTGCCAGCAGTTACGGACATAAGAACACTGAAGCTTTCTTT
>.|.|TRBV28|TRBJ1-1
CASRPLGYTEAFF
TGTGCCAGCCGACCCCTGGGGTACACTGAAGCTTTCTTT
>.|TRBD2|TRBV7-9|TRBJ2-7
CASSPGTTHYEQYF
TGTGCCAGCAGCCCCGGGACTACACACTACGAGCAGTACTTC
>.|TRBD1|TRBV19|TRBJ1-1
CASTQGAEAFF
TGTGCCAGTACCCAGGGGGCTGAAGCTTTCTTT
>few|.|TRBV25-1|TRBJ2-2
CASSGIAGNTGELFF
TGTGCCAGCAGTGGGATAGCCGGGAACACCGGGGAGCTGTTTTTT
>.|TRBD1|TRBV28|TRBJ2-1
CASSLTGGPYNEQFF
TGTGCCAGCAGTTTGACAGGGGGCCCCTACAATGAGCAGTTCTTC
>.|.|TRBV20-1|TRBJ2-5
CSARVPPTQYF
TGCAGTGCTAGAGTTCCTCCGACCCAGTACTTC
>.|.|TRBV28|TRBJ2-7
CATRFPPRYEQYF
TGTGCCACCAGATTCCCCCCCCGATACGAGCAGTACTTC